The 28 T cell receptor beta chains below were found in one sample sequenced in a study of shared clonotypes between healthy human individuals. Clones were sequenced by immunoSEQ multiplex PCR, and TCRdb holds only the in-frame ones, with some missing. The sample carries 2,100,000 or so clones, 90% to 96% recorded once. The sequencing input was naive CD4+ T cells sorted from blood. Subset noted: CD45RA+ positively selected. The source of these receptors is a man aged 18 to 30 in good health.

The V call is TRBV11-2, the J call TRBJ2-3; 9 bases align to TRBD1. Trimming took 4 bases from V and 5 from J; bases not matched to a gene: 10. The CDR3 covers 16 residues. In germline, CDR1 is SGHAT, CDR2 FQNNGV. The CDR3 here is CASSSGTGNSGDTQYF. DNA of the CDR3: TGTGCCAGCAGCTCTGGGACAGGGAATTCAGGAGATACGCAGTATTTT.

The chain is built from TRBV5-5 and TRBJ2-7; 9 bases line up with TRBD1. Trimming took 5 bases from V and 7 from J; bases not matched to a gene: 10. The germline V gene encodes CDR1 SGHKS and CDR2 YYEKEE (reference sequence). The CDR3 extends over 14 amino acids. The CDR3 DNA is TGTGCCAGCAGTCCGACAGGGGGGTTGGAAGAGCAGTACTTC. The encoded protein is CASSPTGGLEEQYF.

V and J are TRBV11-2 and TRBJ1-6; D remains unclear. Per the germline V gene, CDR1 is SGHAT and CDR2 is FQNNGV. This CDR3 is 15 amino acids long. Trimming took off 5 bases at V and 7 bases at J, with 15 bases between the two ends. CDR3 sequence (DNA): TGTGCCAGCAGCCCCGAGAGACTGATAAATTCACCCCTCCACTTT. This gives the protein CASSPERLINSPLHF.

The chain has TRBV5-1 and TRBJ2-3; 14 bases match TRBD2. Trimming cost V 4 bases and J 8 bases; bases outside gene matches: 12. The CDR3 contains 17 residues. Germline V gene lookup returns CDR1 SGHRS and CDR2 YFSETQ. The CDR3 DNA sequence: TGCGCCAGCAGCCCCGGGACTAGCGGGGGCACGGGGGCTACGCAGTATTTT. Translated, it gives CASSPGTSGGTGATQYF.

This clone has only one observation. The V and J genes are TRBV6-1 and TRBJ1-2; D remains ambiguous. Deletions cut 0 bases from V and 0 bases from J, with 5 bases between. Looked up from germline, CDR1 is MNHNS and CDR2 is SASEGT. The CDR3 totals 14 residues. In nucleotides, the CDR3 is TGTGCCAGCAGTGAAGCGTTGACTAACTATGGCTACACCTTC. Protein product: CASSEALTNYGYTF.

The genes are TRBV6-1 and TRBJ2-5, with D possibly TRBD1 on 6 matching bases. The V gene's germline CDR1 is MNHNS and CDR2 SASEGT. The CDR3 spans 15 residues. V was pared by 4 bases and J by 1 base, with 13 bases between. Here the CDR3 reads CASSASTGTQETQYF. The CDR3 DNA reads TGTGCCAGCAGTGCCTCCACAGGGACCCAAGAGACCCAGTACTTC.

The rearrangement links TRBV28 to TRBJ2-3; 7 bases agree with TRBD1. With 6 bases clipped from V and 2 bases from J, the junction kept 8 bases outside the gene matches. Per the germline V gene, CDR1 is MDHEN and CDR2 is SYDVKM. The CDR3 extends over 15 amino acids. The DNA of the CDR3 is TGTGCCAGCAGCCATGACAGGGTAGACACAGATACGCAGTATTTT. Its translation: CASSHDRVDTDTQYF. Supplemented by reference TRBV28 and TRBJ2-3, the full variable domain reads DVKVTQSSRYLVKRTGEKVFLECVQDMDHENMFWYRQDPGLGLRLIYFSYDVKMKEKGDIPEGYSVSREKKERFSLILESASTNQTSMYLCASSHDRVDTDTQYFGPGTRLTVL.

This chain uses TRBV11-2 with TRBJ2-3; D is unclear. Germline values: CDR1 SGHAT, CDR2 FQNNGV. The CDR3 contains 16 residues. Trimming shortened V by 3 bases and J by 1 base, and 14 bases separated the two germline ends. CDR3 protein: CASSFPAPGGTDTQYF. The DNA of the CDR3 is TGTGCCAGCAGCTTTCCAGCCCCGGGCGGCACAGATACGCAGTATTTT.

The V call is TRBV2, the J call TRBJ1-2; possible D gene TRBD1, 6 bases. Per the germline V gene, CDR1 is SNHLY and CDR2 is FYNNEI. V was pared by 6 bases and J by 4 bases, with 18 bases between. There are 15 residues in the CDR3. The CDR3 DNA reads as TGTGCCAGCAGCTTAAATACAGGGAGTACCTATGGCTACACCTTC. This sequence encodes CASSLNTGSTYGYTF.

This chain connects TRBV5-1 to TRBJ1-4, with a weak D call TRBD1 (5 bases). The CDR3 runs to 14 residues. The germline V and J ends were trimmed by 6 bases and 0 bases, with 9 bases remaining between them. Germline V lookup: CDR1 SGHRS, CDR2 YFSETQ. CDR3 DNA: TGCGCCAGCAAGTCGGGGGCAACTAATGAAAAACTGTTTTTT. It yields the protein CASKSGATNEKLFF. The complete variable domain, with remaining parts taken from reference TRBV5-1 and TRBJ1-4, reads KAGVTQTPRYLIKTRGQQVTLSCSPISGHRSVSWYQQTPGQGLQFLFEYFSETQRNKGNFPGRFSGRQFSNSRSEMNVSTLELGDSALYLCASKSGATNEKLFFGSGTQLSVL.

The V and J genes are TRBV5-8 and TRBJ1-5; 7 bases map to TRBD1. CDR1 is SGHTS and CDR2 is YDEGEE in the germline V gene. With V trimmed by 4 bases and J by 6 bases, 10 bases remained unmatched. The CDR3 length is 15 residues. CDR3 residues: CASSLRRAGGQPQHF. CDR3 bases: TGTGCCAGCAGCCTCCGGAGGGCAGGGGGTCAGCCCCAGCATTTT.

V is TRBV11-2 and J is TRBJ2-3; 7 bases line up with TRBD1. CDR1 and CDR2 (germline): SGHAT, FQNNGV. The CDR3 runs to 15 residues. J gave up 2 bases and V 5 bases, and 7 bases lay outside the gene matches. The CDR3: CASSLGQVVTDTQYF. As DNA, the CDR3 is TGTGCCAGCAGCCTCGGACAGGTAGTCACAGATACGCAGTATTTT.

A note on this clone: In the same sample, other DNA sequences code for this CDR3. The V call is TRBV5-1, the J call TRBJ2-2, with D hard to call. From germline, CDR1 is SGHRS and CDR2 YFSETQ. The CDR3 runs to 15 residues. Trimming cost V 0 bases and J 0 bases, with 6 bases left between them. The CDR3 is CASSLETANTGELFF. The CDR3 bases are TGCGCCAGCAGCTTGGAGACTGCGAACACCGGGGAGCTGTTTTTT.

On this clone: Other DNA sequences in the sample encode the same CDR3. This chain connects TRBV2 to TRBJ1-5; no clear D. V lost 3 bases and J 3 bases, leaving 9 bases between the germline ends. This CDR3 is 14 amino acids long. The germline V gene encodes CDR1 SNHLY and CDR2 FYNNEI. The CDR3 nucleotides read TGTGCCAGCAGTGACGGCCCTTCCAATCAGCCCCAGCATTTT. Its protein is CASSDGPSNQPQHF.

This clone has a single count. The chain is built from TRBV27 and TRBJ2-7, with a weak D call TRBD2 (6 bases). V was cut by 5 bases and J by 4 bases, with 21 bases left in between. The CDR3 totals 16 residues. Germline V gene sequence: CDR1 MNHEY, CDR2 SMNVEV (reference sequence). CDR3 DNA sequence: TGTGCCAGCAGTCTTGCGGGGTCGTTAATTATGTACGAGCAGTACTTC. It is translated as CASSLAGSLIMYEQYF.

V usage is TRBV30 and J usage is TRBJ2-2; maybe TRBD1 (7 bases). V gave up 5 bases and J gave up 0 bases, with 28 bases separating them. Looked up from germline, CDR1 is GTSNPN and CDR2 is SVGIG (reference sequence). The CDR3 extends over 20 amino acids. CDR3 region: CAWARRGRSRPPSNTGELFF. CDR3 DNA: TGTGCCTGGGCCCGGAGGGGGCGCTCACGGCCGCCCTCGAACACCGGGGAGCTGTTTTTT.

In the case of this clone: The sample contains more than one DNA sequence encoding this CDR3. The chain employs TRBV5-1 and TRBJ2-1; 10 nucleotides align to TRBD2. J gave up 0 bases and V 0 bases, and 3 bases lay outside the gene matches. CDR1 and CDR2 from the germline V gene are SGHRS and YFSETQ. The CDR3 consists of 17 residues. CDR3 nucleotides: TGCGCCAGCAGCTTGGCCCCTAGCGGGAGCTCCTACAATGAGCAGTTCTTC. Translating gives CASSLAPSGSSYNEQFF.

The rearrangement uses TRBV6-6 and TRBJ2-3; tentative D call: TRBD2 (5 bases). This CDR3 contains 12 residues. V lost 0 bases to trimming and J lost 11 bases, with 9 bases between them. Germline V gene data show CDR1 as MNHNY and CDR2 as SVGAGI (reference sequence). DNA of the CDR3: TGTGCCAGCAGTTACTCGTTCGGGGTGCAGTATTTT. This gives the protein CASSYSFGVQYF.

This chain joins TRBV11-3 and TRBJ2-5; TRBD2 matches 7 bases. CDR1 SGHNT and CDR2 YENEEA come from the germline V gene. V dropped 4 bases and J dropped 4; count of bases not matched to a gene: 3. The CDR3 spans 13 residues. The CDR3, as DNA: TGTGCCAGCAGCTCGAGGACTAGAGAGACCCAGTACTTC. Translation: CASSSRTRETQYF.

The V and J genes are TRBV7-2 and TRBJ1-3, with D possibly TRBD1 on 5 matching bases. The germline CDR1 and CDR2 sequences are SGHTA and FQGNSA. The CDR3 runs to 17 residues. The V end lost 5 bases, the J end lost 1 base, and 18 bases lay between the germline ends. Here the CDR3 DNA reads TGTGCCAGCAGCCCTAGAGACAGACCCTCATCTGGAAACACCATATATTTT. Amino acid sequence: CASSPRDRPSSGNTIYF.

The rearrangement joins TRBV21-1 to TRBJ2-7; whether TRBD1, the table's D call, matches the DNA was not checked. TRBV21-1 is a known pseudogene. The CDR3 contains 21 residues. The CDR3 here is CASSIGRVSQARTEESYEQYF. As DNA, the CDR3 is TGTGCCAGCAGCATAGGGAGAGTATCACAGGCCAGGACAGAAGAATCGTACGAGCAGTACTTC.

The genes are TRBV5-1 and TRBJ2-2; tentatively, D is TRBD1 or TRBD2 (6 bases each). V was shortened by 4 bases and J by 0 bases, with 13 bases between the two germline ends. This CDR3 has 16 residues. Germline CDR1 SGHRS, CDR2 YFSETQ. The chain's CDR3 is CASSPRGGTNTGELFF. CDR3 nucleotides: TGCGCCAGCAGCCCCAGGGGCGGGACGAACACCGGGGAGCTGTTTTTT.

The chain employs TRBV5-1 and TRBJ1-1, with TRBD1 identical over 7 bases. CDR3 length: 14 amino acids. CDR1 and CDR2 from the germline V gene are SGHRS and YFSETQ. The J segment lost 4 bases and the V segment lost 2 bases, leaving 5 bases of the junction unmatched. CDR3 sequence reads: CASSFLNRGTEAFF. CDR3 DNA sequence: TGCGCCAGCAGCTTCCTAAACAGGGGCACTGAAGCTTTCTTT.

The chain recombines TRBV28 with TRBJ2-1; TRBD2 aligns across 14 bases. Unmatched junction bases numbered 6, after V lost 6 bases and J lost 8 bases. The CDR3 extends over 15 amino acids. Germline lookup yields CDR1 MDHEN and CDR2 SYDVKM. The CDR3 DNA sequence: TGTGCCAGCAGGATGACTAGCGGGGGGGGAGATGAGCAGTTCTTC. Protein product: CASRMTSGGGDEQFF.

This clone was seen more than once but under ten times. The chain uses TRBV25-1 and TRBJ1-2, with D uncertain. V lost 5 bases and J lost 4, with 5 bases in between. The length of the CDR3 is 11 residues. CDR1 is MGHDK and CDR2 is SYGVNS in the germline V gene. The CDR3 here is CASSSSYGYTF. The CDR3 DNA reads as TGTGCCAGCAGTTCGTCCTATGGCTACACCTTC.

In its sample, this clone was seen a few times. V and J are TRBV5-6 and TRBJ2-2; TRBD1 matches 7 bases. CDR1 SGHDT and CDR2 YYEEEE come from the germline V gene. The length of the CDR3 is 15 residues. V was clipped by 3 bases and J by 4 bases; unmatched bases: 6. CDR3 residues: CASSSWDRFTGELFF. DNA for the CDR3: TGTGCCAGCAGCTCCTGGGACAGATTCACCGGGGAGCTGTTTTTT.

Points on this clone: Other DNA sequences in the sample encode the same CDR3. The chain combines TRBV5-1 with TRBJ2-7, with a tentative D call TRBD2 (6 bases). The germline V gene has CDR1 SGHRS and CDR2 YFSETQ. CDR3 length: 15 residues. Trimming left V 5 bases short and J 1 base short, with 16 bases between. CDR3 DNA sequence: TGCGCCAGCAGACGAACTAGCCTAAGTTCCTACGAGCAGTACTTC. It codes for CASRRTSLSSYEQYF. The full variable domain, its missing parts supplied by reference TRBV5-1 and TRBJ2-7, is KAGVTQTPRYLIKTRGQQVTLSCSPISGHRSVSWYQQTPGQGLQFLFEYFSETQRNKGNFPGRFSGRQFSNSRSEMNVSTLELGDSALYLCASRRTSLSSYEQYFGPGTRLTVT.

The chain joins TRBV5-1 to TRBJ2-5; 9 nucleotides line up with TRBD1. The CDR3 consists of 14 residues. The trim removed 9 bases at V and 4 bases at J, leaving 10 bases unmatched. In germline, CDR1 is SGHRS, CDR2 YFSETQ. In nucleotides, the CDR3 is TGCGCCACCCATGGGGACAGGGCGGGAGAGACCCAGTACTTC. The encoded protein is CATHGDRAGETQYF.